The 10 T cell receptor beta chains listed next were all sequenced from one sample in a study of control samples from healthy donors and cancer patients. Profiling relied on immunoSEQ multiplex PCR, and the TCRdb table lists in-frame clones only, not all of them. Of 50,000 or so clones detected, over 85% appear once; the ten largest clones hold 23%. Material for sequencing was PBMCs. The source of these receptors is a woman between 50 and 59 years old with head and neck cancer.

This chain connects TRBV12-1 to TRBJ2-2; the table's D call, TRBD2, was not checked against the DNA. TRBV12-1 is marked as a pseudogene. This CDR3 has 16 amino acids. DNA of the CDR3: TGTGCCAGCAGCTTTAAGTGGCTAGCGGGGCCCGGGGAGCTGTTTTTT. Protein sequence: CASSFKWLAGPGELFF.

The chain is built from TRBV6-5 and TRBJ2-5; 7 bases are shared with TRBD1. This CDR3 is built from 15 residues. Germline CDR1 and CDR2: MNHEY and SVGAGI. V trimming: 2 bases; J trimming: 5 bases; junction bases outside the gene matches: 8. The CDR3 nucleotides are TGTGCCAGCAGTTACAGGGGGACAGTCGGGGAGACCCAGTACTTC. It encodes CASSYRGTVGETQYF.

This chain connects TRBV5-1 to TRBJ2-2; tentative D call: TRBD1 (6 bases). The CDR3 spans 14 residues. Germline CDR1 and CDR2: SGHRS and YFSETQ. V lost 0 bases and J 4 bases, leaving 7 bases between the germline ends. DNA for the CDR3: TGCGCCAGCAGCTTGGAAGGGGGCACCGGGGAGCTGTTTTTT. As protein: CASSLEGGTGELFF.

The chain recombines TRBV6-1 with TRBJ1-6, with unresolved D. V was pared by 3 bases and J by 7 bases, with 4 bases between. The CDR3 length is 12 residues. Germline V gene lookup returns CDR1 MNHNS and CDR2 SASEGT. The CDR3 protein is CASSDPNSPLHF. The CDR3 region has the DNA TGTGCCAGCAGTGATCCAAATTCACCCCTCCACTTT.

The V call is TRBV3-1 (or the pseudogene TRBV3-2), the J call TRBJ2-7, with a weak D call TRBD2 (6 bases). The germline CDR1 and CDR2 sequences are LGHDT and YNNKEL (reference sequence). The CDR3 extends over 14 amino acids. V was shortened by 4 bases and J by 0 bases, with 10 bases between the two germline ends. The CDR3 region is CASSRAGSSYEQYF. In DNA, the CDR3 is TGTGCCAGCAGCCGGGCGGGGAGCTCCTACGAGCAGTACTTC.

In this sample, this clone turned up a few times. This chain joins TRBV5-1 and TRBJ1-1; TRBD1 agrees at 8 bases. V shed 0 bases and J 0 bases; nucleotides not matched to a gene: 7. The CDR3 has 17 residues. Looked up from germline, CDR1 is SGHRS and CDR2 is YFSETQ. This CDR3 reads CASSLEQGEVVNTEAFF. In nucleotides, the CDR3 is TGCGCCAGCAGCTTGGAACAGGGGGAGGTGGTGAACACTGAAGCTTTCTTT.

This clone came up once. The chain joins TRBV18 to TRBJ2-2; D is ambiguous. The CDR3 has 12 amino acids. Trimming shortened V by 4 bases and J by 2 bases, and 2 bases separated the two germline ends. CDR1 is KGHSH, CDR2 LQKENI, per germline. Here the CDR3 reads CASSLNTGELFF. The CDR3 DNA is TGTGCCAGCTCACTAAACACCGGGGAGCTGTTTTTT.

The V call is TRBV5-8, the J call TRBJ2-1, with 7 bases that match TRBD1. The CDR3 is 15 residues long. V shed 2 bases and J 8 bases; nucleotides not matched to a gene: 10. The germline V gene has CDR1 SGHTS and CDR2 YDEGEE. Written as DNA, the CDR3 is TGTGCCAGCAGCTTAGATGTAGGGGGCCGGGATGAGCAGTTCTTC. Protein product: CASSLDVGGRDEQFF.

V and J are TRBV18 and TRBJ2-1, with 8 bases matching TRBD1. This CDR3 is built from 17 residues. Looked up from germline, CDR1 is KGHSH and CDR2 is LQKENI. V dropped 1 base and J dropped 9; count of bases not matched to a gene: 14. CDR3 nucleotide sequence: TGTGCCAGCTCACCACGTCCGGGACAGGTGGAGATTGGTGAGCAGTTCTTC. It is translated as CASSPRPGQVEIGEQFF.

The CDR3 is CASSGRLTDTQYF. The DNA of the CDR3 is TGTGCCAGCAGCGGCCGACTCACAGATACGCAGTATTTT. The chain employs TRBV11-2 and TRBJ2-3; D unresolved. V shed 5 bases and J shed 2 bases, with 8 bases lying between them. CDR1 is SGHAT, CDR2 FQNNGV, per germline. This CDR3 contains 13 residues.